The rows below give T cell receptor beta chains drawn from one sample of a study of T cell repertoires in cytomegalovirus infection. Antigens for these TCRs are unknown. TCRdb re-derived calls from the reads in MiXCR, one entry per CDR3 protein. The sample has about 63,000 distinct CDR3 sequences, 20% seen once. Here the sequenced sample was CD8+ T cells from cultured PBMCs, taken from culture after CMV antigen stimulation. These TCRs come from a human donor in good health (CMV status not recorded). Some clones in this sample may be carry-over from other donors' samples. The CDR3 runs from the conserved cysteine through the conserved F or W. D genes are given only for firm matches. The size of a clone is reported for some rows only, either as once, few or many, or as a class for expanded clones.

D gene	clone size	V gene	J gene	CDR3 DNA	CDR3 protein
NA	NA	TRBV19	TRBJ1-1	TGTGCCAGTAGTTTGTGGCTTTCGACTGAAGCTTTCTTT	CASSLWLSTEAFF
NA	few	TRBV6-2/TRBV6-3	TRBJ2-2	TGTGCCAGCAGTCCCCGGACTTCTCCGAACACCGGGGAGCTGTTTTTT	CASSPRTSPNTGELFF
NA	many	TRBV2	TRBJ2-3	TGTGCCAGCAGTGAGGCCAGGGTTAGCACAGATACGCAGTATTTT	CASSEARVSTDTQYF
NA	NA	TRBV4-1	TRBJ1-3	TGCGCCAGCAGCCAAGCCCTCATCTCTGGAAACACCATATATTTT	CASSQALISGNTIYF
NA	few	TRBV7-2	TRBJ1-6	TGTGCCAGCACCTCCCGGGGTCTAGGTTCACCCCTCCACTTT	CASTSRGLGSPLHF
TRBD1	few	TRBV7-8	TRBJ2-7	TGTGCCAGCAGCGCAGGGACAGGGGAGATCGAGCAGTACTTC	CASSAGTGEIEQYF
TRBD1	NA	TRBV27	TRBJ1-4	TGTGCCAGCAGTTTGTACCCTACCGGGACAGATCTTGCAACTAATGAAAAACTGTTTTTT	CASSLYPTGTDLATNEKLFF
TRBD1	NA	TRBV13	TRBJ1-1	TGTGCCAGCAAAGGGTTTTCAGGGGGCGATCCGGTTACTGAAGCTTTCTTT	CASKGFSGGDPVTEAFF
TRBD1	NA	TRBV7-9	TRBJ1-5	TGTGCCAGCAGCTCAATAGACAGGGATCAGCCCCAGCATTTT	CASSSIDRDQPQHF
NA	few	TRBV7-9	TRBJ2-7	TGTGCCAGCAGCCTATCCGCAGGGTTATTCTACGAGCAGTACTTC	CASSLSAGLFYEQYF
NA	NA	TRBV2	TRBJ1-3	TGTGCCAGTGGACCCCCGGGGTCATCTGGAAACACCATATATTTT	CASGPPGSSGNTIYF
NA	NA	TRBV12-3/TRBV12-4	TRBJ1-5	TGTGCCAGTAAGGATACCGACAGGAGGTTGGGCAATCAGCCCCAGCATTTT	CASKDTDRRLGNQPQHF
NA	few	TRBV7-9	TRBJ1-5	TGTGCCAGCAGCTTGGACAATTTTAGCAATCAGCCCCAGCATTTT	CASSLDNFSNQPQHF
NA	NA	TRBV7-8	TRBJ2-5	TGTGCCAGCAGCTTAGGAAATTCAGGTCAAGAGACCCAGTACTTC	CASSLGNSGQETQYF
TRBD1	few	TRBV4-2	TRBJ1-2	TGTGCCAGCAGCCAAGAAACAGGGGGAAGCTATGGCTACACCTTC	CASSQETGGSYGYTF
NA	medium-sized	TRBV4-2	TRBJ1-5	TGTGCCAGCAGCCAAACGGAGTGGGGTAATCAGCCCCAGCATTTT	CASSQTEWGNQPQHF
NA	NA	TRBV6-1	TRBJ1-1	TGTGCCAGCAGTTACCATCGAGCAGGGAGGACTGAAGCTTTCTTT	CASSYHRAGRTEAFF
TRBD1	once	TRBV5-4	TRBJ2-5	TGTGCCAGCAGCTTGTCTGGACAGGGGATCGCCCAAGAGACCCAGTACTTC	CASSLSGQGIAQETQYF
TRBD1	few	TRBV7-8	TRBJ1-5	TGTGCCAGCAGCTTTCCCCCGGGACAGGGGTCCAATCAGCCCCAGCATTTT	CASSFPPGQGSNQPQHF
TRBD1	NA	TRBV7-6	TRBJ1-5	TGTGCCAGCAGCGGGGGGACAGGAAATCAGCCCCAGCATTTT	CASSGGTGNQPQHF
NA	NA	TRBV7-2	TRBJ2-1	TGTGCCAGCAGCTTGAACAGGAATGAGCAGTTCTTC	CASSLNRNEQFF
NA	many	TRBV6-5	TRBJ2-5	TGTGCCAGCGCTCAGGGAGTAGAGACCCAGTACTTC	CASAQGVETQYF
NA	NA	TRBV20-1	TRBJ1-5	TGCAGTGCCGCACTCCGGAATAGCAATCAGCCCCAGCATTTT	CSAALRNSNQPQHF
NA	NA	TRBV6-6	TRBJ1-2	TGTGCCAGCAGTTATGAGGTGGCGGAACTAGATGGCTACACCTTC	CASSYEVAELDGYTF
NA	NA	TRBV6-6	TRBJ1-2	TGTGCCAGCAGTCCGCGGGGGGGGCCTTACCATGGCTACACCTTC	CASSPRGGPYHGYTF
NA	NA	TRBV7-9	TRBJ2-3	TGTGCCAGCAGGGGGCGAGGGATCTTTAGCACAGATACGCAGTATTTT	CASRGRGIFSTDTQYF
NA	few	TRBV7-6	TRBJ1-2	TGTGCCAGCAGCTTAGGGCGGGGCCTAAGCTATGGCTACACCTTC	CASSLGRGLSYGYTF
TRBD2	few	TRBV12-5	TRBJ2-2	TGTGCTAGTGGGCCCTTGGGAGGGCCAACCGGGGAGCTGTTTTTT	CASGPLGGPTGELFF
NA	NA	TRBV4-3	TRBJ1-4	TGCGCCAGCAGCCATCCATCGGGAGAGCTGTTTTTT	CASSHPSGELFF
TRBD1	few	TRBV6-5	TRBJ1-5	TGTGCCAGCAGTCCGGACAGGAATAGCAATCAGCCCCAGCATTTT	CASSPDRNSNQPQHF
NA	NA	TRBV12-3/TRBV12-4	TRBJ2-4	TGTGCCAGCAGCCCAGGGTTTACAGCCAAAAACATTCAGTACTTC	CASSPGFTAKNIQYF
NA	few	TRBV7-3	TRBJ2-3	TGTGCCAGCAGCTTAACTGGTGGCGGCACAGATACGCAGTATTTT	CASSLTGGGTDTQYF
NA	few	TRBV10-3	TRBJ2-7	TGTGCCATCGGGGTAGGACCCTCCTACGAGCAGTACTTC	CAIGVGPSYEQYF
NA	NA	TRBV7-6	TRBJ1-5	TGTGCCAGCAGCTCTAACCTACAGGGAGGGCAGCCCCAGCATTTT	CASSSNLQGGQPQHF
TRBD2	many	TRBV7-9	TRBJ2-1	TGTGCCAGCAGCCTAGCGGGGAACAATGAGCAGTTCTTC	CASSLAGNNEQFF
NA	few	TRBV7-9	TRBJ1-1	TGTGCCAGCAGCGGAAGACAAATCATCACTGAAGCTTTCTTT	CASSGRQIITEAFF